The 8 T cell receptor beta chains given below trace back to one sample, sequenced in a study of technical replicates of blood from a handful of donors. Repertoires were generated with immunoSEQ multiplex PCR, while TCRdb's copy carries only in-frame clones and drops some. The data show around 58,000 clones, with around 84% seen just once and 5.1% held by the top ten. Sequencing used PBMCs. The receptors shown here come from a human donor in good health. Some clones in this sample may be carry-over from other donors' samples.

The rearrangement joins TRBV5-1 to TRBJ2-5; weak D call: TRBD2 (6 bases). Trimming left V 0 bases short and J 4 bases short, with 7 bases between. CDR1 is SGHRS, CDR2 YFSETQ, per germline. There are 13 residues in the CDR3. In DNA, the CDR3 is TGCGCCAGCAGCTTGGGAGCGGGAGAGACCCAGTACTTC. Translation: CASSLGAGETQYF. Full variable domain (outside the CDR3, taken from reference TRBV5-1 and TRBJ2-5): KAGVTQTPRYLIKTRGQQVTLSCSPISGHRSVSWYQQTPGQGLQFLFEYFSETQRNKGNFPGRFSGRQFSNSRSEMNVSTLELGDSALYLCASSLGAGETQYFGPGTRLLVL.

A single count supports this clone. The rearrangement uses TRBV6-5 and TRBJ2-2; D is unresolved. This CDR3 comprises 12 residues. Trimming removed 6 bases at V and 7 bases at J, with 9 bases between. Germline V gene data show CDR1 as MNHEY and CDR2 as SVGAGI. Here the CDR3 DNA reads TGTGCCAGCAGGCTGGGCGTCGGGGAGCTGTTTTTT. This gives the protein CASRLGVGELFF.

The chain carries TRBV29-1 and TRBJ1-2; D is ambiguous. CDR1 and CDR2 from the germline V gene are SQVTM and ANQGSEA. The CDR3 has 9 residues. CDR3: CSTHEGYTF. CDR3 DNA: TGCAGTACCCACGAGGGCTACACCTTC.

The chain joins TRBV9 to TRBJ2-1; the match to TRBD2 covers 8 bases. The junction had 11 bases not matched to a gene; V was cut back by 3 bases and J by 3 bases. This CDR3 is built from 17 residues. Germline lookup yields CDR1 SGDLS and CDR2 YYNGEE. The CDR3, as DNA: TGTGCCAGCAGCGCCGGCGACGGGAGGGCCTTCTACAATGAGCAGTTCTTC. This sequence encodes CASSAGDGRAFYNEQFF.

This chain uses TRBV2 with TRBJ1-2; unclear D gene. V lost 0 bases and J lost 4, with 9 bases in between. CDR3 size: 14 residues. CDR1 and CDR2 from the germline V gene are SNHLY and FYNNEI. This chain's CDR3 is CASSEASSSYGYTF. CDR3 DNA sequence: TGTGCCAGCAGTGAAGCTTCATCCAGCTATGGCTACACCTTC.

The V gene is TRBV5-1, the J gene TRBJ2-3, with TRBD2 matching over 13 bases. The V segment lost 6 bases and the J segment 8 bases; nucleotides outside the gene matches: 9. The germline CDR1 and CDR2 sequences are SGHRS and YFSETQ. This CDR3 is built from 15 residues. In nucleotides, the CDR3 is TGCGCCAGCACAGGACTAGCGGGGGATTTGGGTACGCAGTATTTT. It translates to CASTGLAGDLGTQYF.

The genes are TRBV7-6 and TRBJ2-1, with 9 bases lining up with TRBD2. Germline V lookup: CDR1 SGHVS, CDR2 FNYEAQ. With 7 bases clipped from V and 14 bases from J, the junction kept 21 bases outside the gene matches. This CDR3 has 16 residues. CDR3 coding DNA: TGTGCCAGCAACAGCAGGGAAGGGGGTAGCGGGAGCCTCGAGTTCTTC. Amino acid sequence: CASNSREGGSGSLEFF.

The V gene is TRBV6-4, the J gene TRBJ1-2; 9 bases fit TRBD1. The germline CDR1 and CDR2 sequences are MRHNA and SNTAGT. The CDR3 is made up of 16 amino acids. With 6 bases clipped from V and 4 bases from J, the junction kept 12 bases outside the gene matches. CDR3 protein: CASSTNRDRDRYGYTF. The CDR3 DNA is TGTGCCAGCAGCACGAACCGGGACAGGGACCGCTATGGCTACACCTTC.